A selection of T cell receptor beta chains follows, all from one sample in a study of cytomegalovirus exposure and HLA in healthy donors. Using immunoSEQ multiplex PCR, the repertoire was profiled, and TCRdb retains in-frame clones only, with some absent. The sample has approximately 190,000 clones, around 86% seen once. Sequencing was performed on PBMCs. All receptors come from a woman between 45 and 65 years old in good health and CMV-seropositive. Both conserved end residues are part of each CDR3. The order of the fields is D gene, J gene, clone size, V gene, CDR3 protein, CDR3 DNA. A D gene is named only where the DNA matches it firmly. A row's size may be missing; if present it is once, few, many or a size class.

d_call: -; j_call: TRBJ2-2; clone_size: -; v_call: TRBV28; cdr3_aa: CASQAENTGELFF; cdr3_nt: TGTGCCAGCCAAGCGGAGAACACCGGGGAGCTGTTTTTT
d_call: TRBD1; j_call: TRBJ2-2; clone_size: -; v_call: TRBV7-2; cdr3_aa: CASSLRGQKNTGELFF; cdr3_nt: TGTGCCAGCAGCTTAAGGGGACAGAAGAACACCGGGGAGCTGTTTTTT
d_call: TRBD1; j_call: TRBJ2-1; clone_size: -; v_call: TRBV6-6; cdr3_aa: CASSYVGQGGNEQFF; cdr3_nt: TGTGCCAGCAGTTATGTGGGACAGGGGGGCAATGAGCAGTTCTTC
d_call: -; j_call: TRBJ1-2; clone_size: -; v_call: TRBV6-5; cdr3_aa: CASSTPEGGGYTF; cdr3_nt: TGTGCCAGCAGCACACCCGAGGGTGGGGGCTACACCTTC
d_call: TRBD2; j_call: TRBJ2-3; clone_size: -; v_call: TRBV14; cdr3_aa: CASSQSGLAAPPSTDTQYF; cdr3_nt: TGTGCCAGCAGCCAAAGTGGGCTAGCGGCGCCTCCTAGCACAGATACGCAGTATTTT
d_call: TRBD1; j_call: TRBJ1-2; clone_size: -; v_call: TRBV25-1; cdr3_aa: CASSELGQEGAGYTF; cdr3_nt: TGTGCCAGCAGTGAATTGGGACAGGAGGGTGCCGGCTACACCTTC
d_call: -; j_call: TRBJ2-2; clone_size: -; v_call: TRBV10-1; cdr3_aa: CASSEGANTGELFF; cdr3_nt: TGCGCCAGCAGTGAAGGGGCGAACACCGGGGAGCTGTTTTTT
d_call: TRBD1; j_call: TRBJ2-7; clone_size: -; v_call: TRBV7-2; cdr3_aa: CASSLSRGQGDHEQYF; cdr3_nt: TGTGCCAGCAGCTTAAGTAGAGGACAGGGGGATCACGAGCAGTACTTC
d_call: TRBD2; j_call: TRBJ2-3; clone_size: -; v_call: TRBV5-1; cdr3_aa: CASSLTSGYTDTQYF; cdr3_nt: TGCGCCAGCAGCTTGACTAGCGGTTACACAGATACGCAGTATTTT
d_call: -; j_call: TRBJ2-7; clone_size: -; v_call: TRBV6-5; cdr3_aa: CASRSRGRAYEQYF; cdr3_nt: TGTGCCAGCAGATCCAGGGGTAGGGCCTACGAGCAGTACTTC
d_call: -; j_call: TRBJ2-3; clone_size: -; v_call: TRBV18; cdr3_aa: CASSPLYRDTQYF; cdr3_nt: TGTGCCAGCTCACCACTTTATCGGGATACGCAGTATTTT
d_call: -; j_call: TRBJ2-5; clone_size: -; v_call: TRBV2; cdr3_aa: CASSEDGKETQYF; cdr3_nt: TGTGCCAGCAGTGAAGACGGGAAAGAGACCCAGTACTTC
d_call: -; j_call: TRBJ2-5; clone_size: -; v_call: TRBV5-1; cdr3_aa: CASSHQYQETQYF; cdr3_nt: TGCGCCAGCAGCCACCAGTACCAAGAGACCCAGTACTTC
d_call: -; j_call: TRBJ2-7; clone_size: medium-sized; v_call: TRBV5-4; cdr3_aa: CASSHSQRAYEQYF; cdr3_nt: TGTGCCAGCAGCCACTCTCAACGCGCCTACGAGCAGTACTTC
d_call: TRBD1; j_call: TRBJ2-7; clone_size: -; v_call: TRBV23-1; cdr3_aa: CASEIPGQGIREQYF; cdr3_nt: TGCGCCAGCGAGATCCCGGGACAGGGGATCCGCGAGCAGTACTTC
d_call: TRBD1; j_call: TRBJ2-7; clone_size: -; v_call: TRBV5-4; cdr3_aa: CASSRDRLGEQYF; cdr3_nt: TGTGCCAGCAGCCGGGACAGGCTGGGCGAGCAGTACTTC
d_call: TRBD2; j_call: TRBJ2-5; clone_size: few; v_call: TRBV9; cdr3_aa: CASSERGGYQETQYF; cdr3_nt: TGTGCCAGCAGTGAACGGGGGGGGTACCAAGAGACCCAGTACTTC
d_call: -; j_call: TRBJ1-1; clone_size: once; v_call: TRBV7-9; cdr3_aa: CASSRGVNTEAFF; cdr3_nt: TGTGCCAGCAGCCGTGGAGTAAACACTGAAGCTTTCTTT
d_call: -; j_call: TRBJ2-7; clone_size: -; v_call: TRBV5-6; cdr3_aa: CASSPMGVYEQYF; cdr3_nt: TGTGCCAGCAGCCCCATGGGCGTATACGAGCAGTACTTC
d_call: -; j_call: TRBJ2-3; clone_size: -; v_call: TRBV6-6; cdr3_aa: CASSYYTAGGTDTQYF; cdr3_nt: TGTGCCAGCAGTTATTATACGGCAGGGGGCACAGATACGCAGTATTTT
d_call: -; j_call: TRBJ2-5; clone_size: -; v_call: TRBV7-8; cdr3_aa: CASSLNPEQETQYF; cdr3_nt: TGTGCCAGCAGCTTAAATCCAGAACAAGAGACCCAGTACTTC
d_call: TRBD2; j_call: TRBJ2-3; clone_size: once; v_call: TRBV10-3; cdr3_aa: CAIRPGLAGSTDTQYF; cdr3_nt: TGTGCCATCAGACCGGGACTAGCGGGGAGCACAGATACGCAGTATTTT
d_call: -; j_call: TRBJ1-3; clone_size: once; v_call: TRBV7-9; cdr3_aa: CASSAQRQLSGNTIYF; cdr3_nt: TGTGCCAGCAGCGCCCAACGACAGCTCTCTGGAAACACCATATATTTT
d_call: -; j_call: TRBJ2-2; clone_size: few; v_call: TRBV18; cdr3_aa: CASSPFDRVGGELFF; cdr3_nt: TGTGCCAGCTCACCATTCGACCGGGTCGGCGGGGAGCTGTTTTTT
d_call: -; j_call: TRBJ1-4; clone_size: -; v_call: TRBV11-2; cdr3_aa: CASSLRGGGTNEKLFF; cdr3_nt: TGTGCCAGCAGCTTAAGAGGGGGGGGAACTAATGAAAAACTGTTTTTT
d_call: -; j_call: TRBJ1-4; clone_size: -; v_call: TRBV2; cdr3_aa: CASAILEDEKLFF; cdr3_nt: TGTGCCAGCGCGATCCTGGAGGATGAAAAACTGTTTTTT
d_call: -; j_call: TRBJ2-5; clone_size: few; v_call: TRBV11-1; cdr3_aa: CASSSGTQETQYF; cdr3_nt: TGTGCCAGCAGCTCCGGGACACAAGAGACCCAGTACTTC
d_call: TRBD1; j_call: TRBJ1-1; clone_size: -; v_call: TRBV28; cdr3_aa: CASSNRGWNTEAFF; cdr3_nt: TGTGCCAGCAGTAACAGGGGATGGAACACTGAAGCTTTCTTT
d_call: TRBD2; j_call: TRBJ2-3; clone_size: -; v_call: TRBV11-2; cdr3_aa: CASSQGLAGTSTDTQYF; cdr3_nt: TGTGCCAGCAGCCAAGGACTAGCGGGGACTAGCACAGATACGCAGTATTTT
d_call: -; j_call: TRBJ1-1; clone_size: -; v_call: TRBV9; cdr3_aa: CASSMGHVNTEAFF; cdr3_nt: TGTGCCAGCAGCATGGGACACGTGAACACTGAAGCTTTCTTT
d_call: TRBD1; j_call: TRBJ2-2; clone_size: -; v_call: TRBV5-5; cdr3_aa: CASSLLQGATNTGELFF; cdr3_nt: TGTGCCAGCAGCTTGTTACAGGGGGCTACAAACACCGGGGAGCTGTTTTTT
d_call: TRBD1; j_call: TRBJ2-5; clone_size: -; v_call: TRBV10-3; cdr3_aa: CAISDPRTGRETQYF; cdr3_nt: TGTGCCATCAGTGACCCTAGGACAGGGCGAGAGACCCAGTACTTC
d_call: -; j_call: TRBJ2-4; clone_size: -; v_call: TRBV11-2; cdr3_aa: CASSPVGAGTSKNSQYF; cdr3_nt: TGTGCCAGCAGCCCAGTGGGGGCCGGGACCTCCAAAAACAGTCAGTACTTC
d_call: -; j_call: TRBJ1-5; clone_size: -; v_call: TRBV11-2; cdr3_aa: CASSLGPGLNQPQHF; cdr3_nt: TGTGCCAGCAGCTTAGGCCCAGGGCTCAATCAGCCCCAGCATTTT
d_call: -; j_call: TRBJ1-1; clone_size: -; v_call: TRBV18; cdr3_aa: CASSPPNREDTEAFF; cdr3_nt: TGTGCCAGCTCACCACCGAACAGGGAAGACACTGAAGCTTTCTTT
d_call: -; j_call: TRBJ1-2; clone_size: -; v_call: TRBV6-5; cdr3_aa: CASSWGDGYTF; cdr3_nt: TGTGCCAGCAGTTGGGGAGATGGCTACACCTTC
d_call: -; j_call: TRBJ2-5; clone_size: -; v_call: TRBV1; cdr3_aa: CTSSPLREKRPYFAQIQETQYF; cdr3_nt: TGCACCAGCAGCCCCCTAAGAGAGAAGCGACCCTACTTTGCTCAGATCCAAGAGACCCAGTACTTC
d_call: TRBD1; j_call: TRBJ1-2; clone_size: -; v_call: TRBV25-1; cdr3_aa: CASSTDRVISGYTF; cdr3_nt: TGTGCCAGCAGTACGGACAGGGTAATCTCTGGCTACACCTTC
d_call: TRBD2; j_call: TRBJ2-7; clone_size: -; v_call: TRBV7-8; cdr3_aa: CASSLSGTSYEQYF; cdr3_nt: TGTGCCAGCAGTTTGAGCGGGACCTCCTACGAGCAGTACTTC
d_call: -; j_call: TRBJ2-2; clone_size: -; v_call: TRBV14; cdr3_aa: CASSHRGGATNTGELFF; cdr3_nt: TGTGCCAGCAGCCATCGAGGAGGGGCCACGAACACCGGGGAGCTGTTTTTT
d_call: TRBD2; j_call: TRBJ2-3; clone_size: -; v_call: TRBV7-2; cdr3_aa: CASRLRGGPSTDTQYF; cdr3_nt: TGTGCCAGCAGACTCCGGGGGGGCCCTAGCACAGATACGCAGTATTTT
d_call: -; j_call: TRBJ2-1; clone_size: -; v_call: TRBV10-3; cdr3_aa: CAISGRASAHRNEQFF; cdr3_nt: TGTGCCATCAGTGGGCGGGCTAGCGCGCATCGCAATGAGCAGTTCTTC